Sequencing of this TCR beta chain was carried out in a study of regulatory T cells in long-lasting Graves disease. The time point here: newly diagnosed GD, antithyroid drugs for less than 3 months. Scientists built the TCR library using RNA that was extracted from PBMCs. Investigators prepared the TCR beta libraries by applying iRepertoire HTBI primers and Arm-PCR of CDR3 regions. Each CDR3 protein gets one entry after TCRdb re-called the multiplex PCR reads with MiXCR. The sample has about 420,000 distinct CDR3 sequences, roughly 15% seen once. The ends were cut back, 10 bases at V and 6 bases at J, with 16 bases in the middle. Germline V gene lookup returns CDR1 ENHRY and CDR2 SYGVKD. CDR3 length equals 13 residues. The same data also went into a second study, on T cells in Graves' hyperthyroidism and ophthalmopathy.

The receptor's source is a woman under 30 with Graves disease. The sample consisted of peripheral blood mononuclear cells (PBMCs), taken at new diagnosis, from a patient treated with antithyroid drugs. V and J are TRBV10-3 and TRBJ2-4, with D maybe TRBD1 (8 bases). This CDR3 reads CANADREGNIQYF. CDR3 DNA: TGTGCCAACGCGGACAGGGAGGGAAACATTCAGTACTTC.